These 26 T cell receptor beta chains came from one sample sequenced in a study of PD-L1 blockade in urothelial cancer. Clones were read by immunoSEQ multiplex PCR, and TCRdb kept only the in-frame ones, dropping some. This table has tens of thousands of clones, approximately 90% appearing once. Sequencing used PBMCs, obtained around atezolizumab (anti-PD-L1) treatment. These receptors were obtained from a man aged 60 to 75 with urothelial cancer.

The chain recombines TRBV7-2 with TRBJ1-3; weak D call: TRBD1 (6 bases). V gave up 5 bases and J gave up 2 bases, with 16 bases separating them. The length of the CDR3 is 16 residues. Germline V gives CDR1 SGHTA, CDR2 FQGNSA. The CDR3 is CASSGVTGVAGNTIYF. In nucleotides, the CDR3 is TGTGCCAGCAGCGGCGTGACAGGAGTTGCTGGAAACACCATATATTTT.

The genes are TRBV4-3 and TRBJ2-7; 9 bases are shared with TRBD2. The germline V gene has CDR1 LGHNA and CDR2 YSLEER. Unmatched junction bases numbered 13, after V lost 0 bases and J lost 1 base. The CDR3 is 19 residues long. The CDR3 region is CASSQDYSKASGISYEQYF. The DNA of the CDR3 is TGCGCCAGCAGCCAAGACTACTCTAAAGCTAGCGGGATTTCCTACGAGCAGTACTTC.

The CDR3 nucleotides are TGTGCCAGCAGCTTAGGAGTAGATACCTATGGCTACACCTTC. Encoded protein: CASSLGVDTYGYTF. The chain employs TRBV7-2 and TRBJ1-2; unclear D gene. V was cut by 1 base and J by 4 bases, with 10 bases left in between. Germline V gene lookup returns CDR1 SGHTA and CDR2 FQGNSA. CDR3 size: 14 residues.

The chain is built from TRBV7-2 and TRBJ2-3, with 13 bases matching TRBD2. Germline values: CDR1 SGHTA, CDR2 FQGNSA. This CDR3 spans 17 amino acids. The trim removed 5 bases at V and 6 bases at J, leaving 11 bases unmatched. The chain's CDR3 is CASSPRGLAGTGDTQYF. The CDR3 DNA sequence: TGTGCCAGCAGCCCGAGGGGACTAGCGGGAACAGGCGATACGCAGTATTTT. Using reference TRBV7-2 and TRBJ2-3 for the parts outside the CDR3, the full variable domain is GAGVSQSPSNKVTEKGKDVELRCDPISGHTALYWYRQSLGQGLEFLIYFQGNSAPDKSGLPSDRFSAERTGGSVSTLTIQRTQQEDSAVYLCASSPRGLAGTGDTQYFGPGTRLTVL.

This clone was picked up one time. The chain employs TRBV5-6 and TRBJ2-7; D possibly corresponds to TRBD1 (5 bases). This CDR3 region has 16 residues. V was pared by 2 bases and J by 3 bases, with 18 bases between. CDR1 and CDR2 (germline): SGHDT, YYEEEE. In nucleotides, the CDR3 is TGTGCCAGCAGCTTATTGACAGTTGCAACACTCTACGAGCAGTACTTC. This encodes CASSLLTVATLYEQYF.

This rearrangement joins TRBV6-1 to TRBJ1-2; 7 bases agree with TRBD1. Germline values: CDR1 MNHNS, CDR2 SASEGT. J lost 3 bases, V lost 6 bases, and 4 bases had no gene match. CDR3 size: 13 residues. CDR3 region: CASRTGIYYGYTF. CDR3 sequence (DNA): TGTGCCAGCAGGACAGGGATTTACTATGGCTACACCTTC.

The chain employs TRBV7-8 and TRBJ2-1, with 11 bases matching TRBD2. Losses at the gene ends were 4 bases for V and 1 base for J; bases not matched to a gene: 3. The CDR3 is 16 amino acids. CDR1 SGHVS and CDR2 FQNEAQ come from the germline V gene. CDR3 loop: CASSSTSGTSYNEQFF. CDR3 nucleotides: TGTGCCAGCAGCTCGACTAGCGGGACTTCCTACAATGAGCAGTTCTTC.

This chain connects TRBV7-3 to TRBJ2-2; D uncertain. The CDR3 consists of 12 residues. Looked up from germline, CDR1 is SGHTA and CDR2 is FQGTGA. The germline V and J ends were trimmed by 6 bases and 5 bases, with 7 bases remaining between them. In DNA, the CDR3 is TGTGCCAGCAGTCCATCAACCGGGGAGCTGTTTTTT. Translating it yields CASSPSTGELFF.

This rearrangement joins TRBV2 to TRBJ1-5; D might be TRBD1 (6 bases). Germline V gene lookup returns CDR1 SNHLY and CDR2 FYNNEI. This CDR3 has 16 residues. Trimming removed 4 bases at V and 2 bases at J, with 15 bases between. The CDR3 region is CASSVDTGSGNQPQHF. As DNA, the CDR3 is TGTGCCAGCAGTGTGGATACAGGGTCGGGCAATCAGCCCCAGCATTTT. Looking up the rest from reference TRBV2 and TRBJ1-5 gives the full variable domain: EPEVTQTPSHQVTQMGQEVILRCVPISNHLYFYWYRQILGQKVEFLVSFYNNEISEKSEIFDDQFSVERPDGSNFTLKIRSTKLEDSAMYFCASSVDTGSGNQPQHFGDGTRLSIL.

The CDR3 spells CASSSVLKETQYF. Here the CDR3 DNA reads TGTGCCAGCAGCTCTGTACTGAAAGAGACCCAGTACTTC. This chain connects TRBV7-6 to TRBJ2-5, with unresolved D. The germline V gene encodes CDR1 SGHVS and CDR2 FNYEAQ. This CDR3 spans 13 amino acids. V was clipped by 4 bases and J by 3 bases, with 9 bases between them.

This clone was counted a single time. CDR3 bases: TGCGCCAGCAGCCAAGATCCCCAGGGAACCTACGAGCAGTACTTC. It encodes CASSQDPQGTYEQYF. The V call is TRBV4-3, the J call TRBJ2-7, with D maybe TRBD1 (5 bases). The CDR3 has 15 residues. Per the germline V gene, CDR1 is LGHNA and CDR2 is YSLEER. The V and J ends lost 0 bases and 2 bases respectively, with 11 bases between them.

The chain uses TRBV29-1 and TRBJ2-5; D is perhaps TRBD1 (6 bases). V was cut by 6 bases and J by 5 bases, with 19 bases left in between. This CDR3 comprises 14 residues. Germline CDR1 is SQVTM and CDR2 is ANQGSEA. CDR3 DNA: TGCAGCGTGGACGGGACACCCATTTGGGAGACCCAGTACTTC. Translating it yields CSVDGTPIWETQYF.

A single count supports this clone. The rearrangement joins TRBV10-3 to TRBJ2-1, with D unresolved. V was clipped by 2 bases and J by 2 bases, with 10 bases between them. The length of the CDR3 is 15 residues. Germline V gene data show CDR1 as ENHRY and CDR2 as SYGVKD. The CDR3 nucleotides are TGTGCCATCAGTGAGCGCCAGGTACCCTACAATGAGCAGTTCTTC. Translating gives CAISERQVPYNEQFF.

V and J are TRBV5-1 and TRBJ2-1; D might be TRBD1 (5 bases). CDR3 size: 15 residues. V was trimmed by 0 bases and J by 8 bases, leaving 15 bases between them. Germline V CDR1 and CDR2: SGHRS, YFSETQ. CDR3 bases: TGCGCCAGCAGCTTGGACAGGCCTAGTACGGATGAGCAGTTCTTC. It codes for CASSLDRPSTDEQFF.

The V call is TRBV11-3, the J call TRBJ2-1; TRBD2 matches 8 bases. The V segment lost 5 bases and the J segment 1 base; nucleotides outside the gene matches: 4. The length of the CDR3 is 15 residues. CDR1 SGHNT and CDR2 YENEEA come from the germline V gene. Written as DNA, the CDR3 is TGTGCCAGCAGCCAACGGGAGGGGTCCTACAATGAGCAGTTCTTC. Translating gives CASSQREGSYNEQFF.

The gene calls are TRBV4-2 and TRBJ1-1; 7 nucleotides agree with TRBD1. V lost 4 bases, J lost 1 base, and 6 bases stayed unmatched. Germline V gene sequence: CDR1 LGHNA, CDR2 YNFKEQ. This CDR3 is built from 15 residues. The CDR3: CASSLTTGTNTEAFF. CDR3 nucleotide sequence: TGTGCCAGCAGCCTAACGACAGGGACGAACACTGAAGCTTTCTTT.

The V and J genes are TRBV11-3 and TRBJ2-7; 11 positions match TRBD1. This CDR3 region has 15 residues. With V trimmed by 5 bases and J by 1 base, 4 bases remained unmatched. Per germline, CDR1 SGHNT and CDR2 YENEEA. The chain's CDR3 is CASSLGQGESYEQYF. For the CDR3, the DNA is TGTGCCAGCAGCCTGGGACAGGGGGAATCCTACGAGCAGTACTTC.

The CDR3 bases are TGTGCCAGCAGTTTGGCCCGGGACGAGCAGTACTTC. Translated, it gives CASSLARDEQYF. The gene calls are TRBV28 and TRBJ2-7; D unresolved. The CDR3 spans 12 residues. Germline V gene data show CDR1 as MDHEN and CDR2 as SYDVKM. V was clipped by 3 bases and J by 5 bases, with 8 bases between them.

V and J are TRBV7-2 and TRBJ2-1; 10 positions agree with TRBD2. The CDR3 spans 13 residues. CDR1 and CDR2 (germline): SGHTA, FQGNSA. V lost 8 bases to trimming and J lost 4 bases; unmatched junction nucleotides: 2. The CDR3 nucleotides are TGTGCCAGCCTAGCGGGAGTTTACAATGAGCAGTTCTTC. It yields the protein CASLAGVYNEQFF.

The CDR3 protein is CASSMSPGEKLFF. In nucleotides, the CDR3 is TGTGCCAGTTCGATGAGCCCCGGGGAAAAACTGTTTTTT. The rearrangement uses TRBV9 and TRBJ1-4, with unresolved D. The germline V gene has CDR1 SGDLS and CDR2 YYNGEE. The CDR3 has 13 residues. V lost 8 bases and J 8 bases, leaving 16 bases between the germline ends.

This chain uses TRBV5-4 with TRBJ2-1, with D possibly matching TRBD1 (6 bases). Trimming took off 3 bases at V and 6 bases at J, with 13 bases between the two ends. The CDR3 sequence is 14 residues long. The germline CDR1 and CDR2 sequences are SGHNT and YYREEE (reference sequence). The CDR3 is CASSYRTVANEQFF. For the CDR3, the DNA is TGTGCCAGCAGCTATAGGACAGTCGCCAATGAGCAGTTCTTC. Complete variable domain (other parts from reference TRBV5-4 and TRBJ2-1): ETGVTQSPTHLIKTRGQQVTLRCSSQSGHNTVSWYQQALGQGPQFIFQYYREEENGRGNFPPRFSGLQFPNYSSELNVNALELDDSALYLCASSYRTVANEQFFGPGTRLTVL.

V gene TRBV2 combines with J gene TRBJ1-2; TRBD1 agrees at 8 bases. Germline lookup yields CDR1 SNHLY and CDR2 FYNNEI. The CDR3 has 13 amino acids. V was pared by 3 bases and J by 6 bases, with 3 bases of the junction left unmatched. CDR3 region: CASSEDREDGYTF. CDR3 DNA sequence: TGTGCCAGCAGTGAGGACAGGGAGGATGGCTACACCTTC.

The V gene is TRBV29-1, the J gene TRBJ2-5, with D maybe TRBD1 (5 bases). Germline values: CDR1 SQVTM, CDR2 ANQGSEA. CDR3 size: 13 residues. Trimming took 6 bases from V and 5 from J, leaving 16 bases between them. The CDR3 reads CSVSLGQGETQYF. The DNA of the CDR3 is TGCAGCGTCAGCCTGGGGCAGGGCGAGACCCAGTACTTC.

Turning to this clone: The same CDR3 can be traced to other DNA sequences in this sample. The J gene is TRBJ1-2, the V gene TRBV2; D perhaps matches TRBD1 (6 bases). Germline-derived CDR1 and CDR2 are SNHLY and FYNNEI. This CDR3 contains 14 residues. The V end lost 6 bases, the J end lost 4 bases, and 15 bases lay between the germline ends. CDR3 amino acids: CASSVTGSSYGYTF. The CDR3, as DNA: TGTGCCAGCAGCGTTACAGGGTCCAGCTATGGCTACACCTTC.

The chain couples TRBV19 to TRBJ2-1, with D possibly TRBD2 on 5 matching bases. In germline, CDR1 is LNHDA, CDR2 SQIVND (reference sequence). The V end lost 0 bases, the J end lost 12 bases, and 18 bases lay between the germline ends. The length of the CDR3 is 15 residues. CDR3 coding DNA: TGTGCCAGTAGTATAGATAGCGCGACGGGATCACCGCAGTTCTTC. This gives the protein CASSIDSATGSPQFF.

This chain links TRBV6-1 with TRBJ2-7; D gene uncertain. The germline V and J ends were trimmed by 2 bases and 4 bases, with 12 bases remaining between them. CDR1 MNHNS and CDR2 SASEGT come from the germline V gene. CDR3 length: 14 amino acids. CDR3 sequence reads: CASSESNSKYEQYF. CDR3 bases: TGTGCCAGCAGTGAATCGAACAGTAAATACGAGCAGTACTTC.